One and the same sample provided the 28 T cell receptor beta chains below, sequenced in a study of monozygotic twins with inflammatory bowel disease. Reanalyzing the 5' RACE reads, TCRdb keeps one entry per CDR3 protein, without DNA. The specimen's table records 110,000 to 150,000 distinct CDR3 sequences. The sample was blood. The receptors derive from a human donor with ulcerative colitis or Crohn's disease, or a healthy co-twin of an affected twin (not recorded which).

This rearrangement joins TRBV29-1 to TRBJ1-3; absent DNA, TCRdb's TRBD1 call cannot be checked. CDR3 length: 14 amino acids. From germline, CDR1 is SQVTM and CDR2 ANQGSEA. The CDR3 protein is CSVGPGTSGNTIYF. The variable domain in full, completed from reference TRBV29-1 and TRBJ1-3, reads SAVISQKPSRDICQRGTSLTIQCQVDSQVTMMFWYRQQPGQSLTLIATANQGSEATYESGFVIDKFPISRPNLTFSTLTVSNMSPEDSSIYLCSVGPGTSGNTIYFGEGSWLTVV.

The rearrangement links TRBV10-3 to TRBJ1-1; the TCRdb D gene call, TRBD1, has no DNA to confirm it. The CDR3 runs 15 residues. Germline loops: CDR1 ENHRY, CDR2 SYGVKD. CDR3 residues: CAISESGQGRTEAFF.

The J gene is TRBJ2-7, the V gene TRBV7-9; lacking DNA, the TRBD1 call made by TCRdb goes unchecked. Germline CDR1 reads SEHNR; CDR2 reads FQNEAQ (reference sequence). This CDR3 region has 12 residues. The CDR3 sequence: CASSSDEGQQYF.

The chain joins TRBV20-1 to TRBJ2-5. The CDR3 has 13 residues. Germline loops: CDR1 DFQATT, CDR2 SNEGSKA (reference sequence). The CDR3 loop is CSARDISRETQYF.

The V gene is TRBV18, the J gene TRBJ2-5; TCRdb's D call of TRBD2 is untestable without DNA. The CDR3 is 15 residues long. Germline-derived CDR1 and CDR2 are KGHSH and LQKENI. The CDR3 protein is CASSPVRNSRETQYF.

CDR3 loop: CASRTGGRNEQYF. The chain is built from TRBV27 and TRBJ2-7; TCRdb's assignment of TRBD1 cannot be checked, as there is no DNA. This CDR3 contains 13 residues. Per the germline V gene, CDR1 is MNHEY and CDR2 is SMNVEV (reference sequence).

The J gene is TRBJ1-5, the V gene TRBV19; TCRdb lists TRBD1, though no DNA is available to test this call. This CDR3 has 16 amino acids. Germline CDR1 LNHDA, CDR2 SQIVND (reference sequence). The CDR3 spells CASRSKGGVGNQPQHF.

V usage is TRBV12-3 or TRBV12-4 and J usage is TRBJ1-5; TCRdb selects TRBD1, and the lack of DNA leaves this call unchecked. The length of the CDR3 is 15 residues. CDR3 sequence: CASRTDREVNQPQHF.

This chain joins TRBV6-1 and TRBJ2-3; as DNA is missing, the TRBD2 call by TCRdb cannot be tested. The germline V gene has CDR1 MNHNS and CDR2 SASEGT. The CDR3 has 17 residues. CDR3 sequence: CASSEAGAGGSTDTQYF.

The chain is built from TRBV25-1 and TRBJ1-5; TCRdb proposes TRBD1, but this gene call is untestable without DNA. Looked up from germline, CDR1 is MGHDK and CDR2 is SYGVNS. The CDR3 has 14 residues. CDR3 sequence reads: CASSPGNSNQPQHF. The entire variable domain, with the rest obtained from reference TRBV25-1 and TRBJ1-5, is as follows: EADIYQTPRYLVIGTGKKITLECSQTMGHDKMYWYQQDPGMELHLIHYSYGVNSTEKGDLSSESTVSRIRTEHFPLTLESARPSHTSQYLCASSPGNSNQPQHFGDGTRLSIL.

The genes are TRBV29-1 and TRBJ2-1. The CDR3 is 12 amino acids. Germline CDR1 is SQVTM and CDR2 is ANQGSEA. The CDR3 sequence is CSVEDLRDEQFF.

This sequence joins TRBV7-2 and TRBJ2-5; TCRdb lists TRBD1, though no DNA is available to test this call. The CDR3 consists of 14 residues. Germline CDR1 is SGHTA and CDR2 is FQGNSA. The CDR3 sequence is CASSLDRAAETQYF.

This CDR3 is CASSLAPGGAYEQYF. This chain joins TRBV7-2 and TRBJ2-7. Germline-derived CDR1 and CDR2 are SGHTA and FQGNSA. There are 15 residues in the CDR3.

The gene calls are TRBV29-1 and TRBJ2-1; TCRdb gives TRBD2 as the D gene, but with no DNA this cannot be confirmed. The CDR3 runs 15 residues. CDR1 SQVTM and CDR2 ANQGSEA come from the germline V gene. CDR3 protein: CSVEGTSGWWNEQFF.

This chain uses TRBV28 with TRBJ2-3; TCRdb's D gene call, TRBD2, goes unchecked for lack of DNA. CDR3 length: 14 residues. The V gene's germline CDR1 is MDHEN and CDR2 SYDVKM. CDR3 protein: CAYGGSQSTDTQYF.

The gene calls are TRBV19 and TRBJ2-7; the D gene TCRdb calls, TRBD2, cannot be checked with no DNA. The CDR3 is 14 amino acids. Germline values: CDR1 LNHDA, CDR2 SQIVND (reference sequence). The CDR3 loop reads CASSVRTSGYEQYF. Together with reference TRBV19 and TRBJ2-7, the CDR3 gives the full variable domain: DGGITQSPKYLFRKEGQNVTLSCEQNLNHDAMYWYRQDPGQGLRLIYYSQIVNDFQKGDIAEGYSVSREKKESFPLTVTSAQKNPTAFYLCASSVRTSGYEQYFGPGTRLTVT.

In terms of frequency, this clonotype is medium-sized. The gene calls are TRBV7-2 and TRBJ1-1. CDR3 length: 13 residues. The germline V gene has CDR1 SGHTA and CDR2 FQGNSA. CDR3 region: CASSLAPDSEAFF.

The chain is built from TRBV7-9 and TRBJ1-5; TCRdb selects TRBD1, and the lack of DNA leaves this call unchecked. The CDR3 covers 15 residues. Germline V lookup: CDR1 SEHNR, CDR2 FQNEAQ (reference sequence). The CDR3 loop is CASSSSGGGFQPQHF. Full variable domain (outside the CDR3, taken from reference TRBV7-9 and TRBJ1-5): DTGVSQNPRHKITKRGQNVTFRCDPISEHNRLYWYRQTLGQGPEFLTYFQNEAQLEKSRLLSDRFSAERPKGSFSTLEIQRTEQGDSAMYLCASSSSGGGFQPQHFGDGTRLSIL.

This rearrangement joins TRBV3-1 to TRBJ2-5. Germline-derived CDR1 and CDR2 are LGHDT and YNNKEL (reference sequence). This CDR3 comprises 16 residues. CDR3: CASSQARTSYQETQYF.

The chain carries TRBV5-1 and TRBJ1-5. The germline gives CDR1 SGHRS, CDR2 YFSETQ. The CDR3 is 14 amino acids. The chain's CDR3 is CASSLDSPNQPQHF.

The chain is built from TRBV29-1 and TRBJ1-1; the TCRdb D gene call, TRBD1, has no DNA to confirm it. This CDR3 has 13 residues. Germline loops: CDR1 SQVTM, CDR2 ANQGSEA. The CDR3 is CSADPGGMTEAFF.

The chain employs TRBV4-2 and TRBJ2-7; there is no DNA to check the TCRdb D call of TRBD1. Germline V gives CDR1 LGHNA, CDR2 YNFKEQ. The CDR3 is 18 amino acids. The CDR3 reads CASSQDKAGTGLPYEQYF.

The gene calls are TRBV6-1 and TRBJ2-6. The CDR3 covers 17 residues. Germline CDR1 is MNHNS and CDR2 is SASEGT. CDR3 in amino acids: CASSTPWRTSGANVLTF.

The chain links TRBV18 to TRBJ2-7; TCRdb's D call of TRBD1 is untestable without DNA. Germline loops: CDR1 KGHSH, CDR2 LQKENI. CDR3 length equals 15 residues. The CDR3: CASSRGQGTRYEQYF.

The chain couples TRBV7-2 to TRBJ2-3. CDR1 is SGHTA and CDR2 is FQGNSA in the germline V gene. The CDR3 has 19 residues. The CDR3 is CASSLAVIGGGRSTDTQYF.

V gene TRBV4-1 combines with J gene TRBJ2-5; TCRdb's D call, TRBD2, is unchecked because there is no DNA. The germline gives CDR1 MGHRA, CDR2 YSYEKL. The CDR3 contains 18 residues. The CDR3 here is CASSQVRTSGSSGETQYF.

This rearrangement joins TRBV20-1 to TRBJ1-1. This CDR3 is 11 amino acids long. Germline-derived CDR1 and CDR2 are DFQATT and SNEGSKA (reference sequence). This CDR3 reads CSARDAFEAFF.

The chain is built from TRBV4-2 and TRBJ2-7; the D call from TCRdb, TRBD2, cannot be confirmed without DNA. The CDR3 has 14 residues. CDR1 and CDR2 from the germline V gene are LGHNA and YNFKEQ. CDR3 sequence reads: CASSQGGEGYEQYF.